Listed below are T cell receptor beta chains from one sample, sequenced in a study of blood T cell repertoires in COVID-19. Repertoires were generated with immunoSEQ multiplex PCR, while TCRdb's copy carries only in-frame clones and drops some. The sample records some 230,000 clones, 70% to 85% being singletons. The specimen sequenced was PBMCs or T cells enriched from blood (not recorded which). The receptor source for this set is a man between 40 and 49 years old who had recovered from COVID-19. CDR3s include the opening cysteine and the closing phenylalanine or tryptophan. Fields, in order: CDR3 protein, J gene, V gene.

CASRRLGDSSYNSPLHF,TRBJ1-6,TRBV6-6
CASSIRDSYYEQYF,TRBJ2-7,TRBV19
CASSANRGPCTF,TRBJ1-2,TRBV11-2
CASSRTVNTEAFF,TRBJ1-1,TRBV28
CASSQGQGDWNYGYTF,TRBJ1-2,TRBV4-2
CASSVPGQPGELFF,TRBJ2-2,TRBV5-8
CASSYPKRNEQFF,TRBJ2-1,TRBV6-5
CASSPLGTGNEQFF,TRBJ2-1,TRBV3-1/TRBV3-2
CSVDLGLDEQYF,TRBJ2-7,TRBV29-1
CASSPWTSYPDTQYF,TRBJ2-3,TRBV28
CASSDPRRTGGELFF,TRBJ2-2,TRBV5-1
CASANQGIENEKLFF,TRBJ1-4,TRBV18
CASSIGRNYGYTF,TRBJ1-2,TRBV19
CASSLVASVSPLHF,TRBJ1-6,TRBV11-1
CASSGAGGFTEAFF,TRBJ1-1,TRBV2
CASSPLATGNTIYF,TRBJ1-3,TRBV21-1
CASSPRQGQFSYNEQFF,TRBJ2-1,TRBV2
CATSRVSGGLGYTDTQYF,TRBJ2-3,TRBV15
CASSYSYEQYF,TRBJ2-7,TRBV5-6
CASSVRAGGRAFF,TRBJ1-1,TRBV7-2
CASSLTGGDRNQPQHF,TRBJ1-5,TRBV5-1
CASSLGGQSFVELFF,TRBJ2-2,TRBV9
CASSAGDGGTQYF,TRBJ2-3,TRBV9
CASSQDPYGYTF,TRBJ1-2,TRBV4-2
CASNTQGRGTEAFF,TRBJ1-1,TRBV27
CASSLAGAQGTLYTF,TRBJ1-2,TRBV5-1
CASSLRGGKETQYF,TRBJ2-5,TRBV7-9
CASSLGLAGGMGEQFF,TRBJ2-1,TRBV5-4
CASSADRGGQPQHF,TRBJ1-5,TRBV27
CASSGGKDSPLHF,TRBJ1-6,TRBV5-1
CASGTDTYEQYF,TRBJ2-7,TRBV19
CSAPRGEAFF,TRBJ1-1,TRBV20-1
CATKGGLTNEKLFF,TRBJ1-4,TRBV2
CASSPGGQTYEQYF,TRBJ2-7,TRBV5-1
CASRNQGNTEAFF,TRBJ1-1,TRBV28
CASSLTGRNSPLHF,TRBJ1-6,TRBV7-8
CASSYRDRDTEAFF,TRBJ1-1,TRBV3-1/TRBV3-2
CAWTRTKTGTDTQYF,TRBJ2-3,TRBV30
CASSLANFNYGYTF,TRBJ1-2,TRBV28
CASSPGQENSYGYTF,TRBJ1-2,TRBV11-3
CASSLGLAGAEQYF,TRBJ2-7,TRBV2
CASSRTTGGITEAFF,TRBJ1-1,TRBV3-1/TRBV3-2
CASSGGLAASYNEQFF,TRBJ2-1,TRBV5-1
CASRFGDRGMDEQYF,TRBJ2-7,TRBV5-1
CASSSGTSGSHEQFF,TRBJ2-1,TRBV5-1